This TCR beta chain was observed in a study of blood T cell repertoires in COVID-19 (dated by TCRdb to about 2020). Context from the whole study: Samples covering the acute and convalescent phases of COVID-19 were provided by collaborators in the United States, Italy and Spain. The prospective study material was composed of cDNA or gDNA derived from T cells, B-cell-depleted T cells, or PBMCs. The dataset comprised deeply sampled blood TCRbeta repertoires from subjects exposed to, actively infected with, or recovered from COVID-19. A freely available public database, intended as a resource for researchers studying the immune response to SARS-CoV-2, is where the repertoires were released. Samples came from the ongoing ImmuneRACE study (first 160 participants) plus 1,254 subjects from 6 global collaborators. Nearly every sample came with metadata listing a de-identified subject ID, COVID-19 status, age in years and sex. Where available, HLA class I and class II types were obtained from metadata supplied by the sample provider rather than from assay-based typing.

The full study reports these points: How much clinical and demographic metadata was included differed by source and by participant, and the metadata was provided uncurated.

As concerns this clone: Its antigen has not been determined. Within one base of it there is no much larger clone, and no base qualities were kept.

TCRbeta CDR3 regions were amplified from genomic DNA by means of the immunoSEQ Assay, a bias-controlled multiplex PCR. Per the source publication's procedure: The number of nucleated cells in each sample was estimated from the amplification of reference gene primers within the assay. To quantify the absolute abundance of each unique TCRbeta CDR3 rearrangement, sequence reads were collapsed and filtered. For each sample, productive Simpson clonality was calculated as the square root of Simpson's diversity index across productive rearrangements. TCRdb retrieved this table from immuneACCESS and kept in-frame rearrangements only. Not all clones are present; in checked studies, unresolved V genes account for under half, and no reason is known for the remainder. Clone size and the V and J calls come from that table; the DNA yielded D and trimming. Here the sample has about 180,000 clones; approximately 89% occur a single time. The ten most abundant clones make up 4% of the sample.

Each collaborating institution followed its own protocols to collect whole blood in K2EDTA tubes. Collaborator samples were shipped for TCRbeta analysis as frozen whole blood, isolated PBMCs, or DNA extracted from either sample type. Sequences SGHNT (CDR1) and YYREEE (CDR2) are obtained from the germline V gene (reference sequence). Trimming takes 0 bases from V and 8 bases from J, and the germline ends sit 15 bases apart. Measured from the cysteine to the phenylalanine, the CDR3 is 15 residues long. Only the CDR3 DNA stays, 45 bases, in frame from base 1. Sequencing input: peripheral blood. The V and J segments used are TRBV5-4 and TRBJ2-1; the best D guess is TRBD2, with 6 bases matching. This clonotype was obtained from a woman aged 25 to 39 with acute or convalescent COVID-19. For the CDR3, the sequence is CASSLGAGTTHEQFF. The DNA is as follows: TGTGCCAGCAGCTTGGGTGCGGGAACGACCCATGAGCAGTTCTTC.